The TCR beta chain under discussion was sequenced for a study of shared clonotypes between healthy human individuals. Positive CCR7 selection of CD45RO-negative cells yielded the naive CD8 cells, and terminally differentiated effector memory CD45RA+ cells were excluded. Donors were healthy HIV-negative adults without recent acute infections or vaccinations. Template for every sorted-subset replicate PCR totaled around 200 ng DNA, 30,000 to 35,000 T cell genomes. Assay used: immunoSEQ multiplex PCR; TCRdb lists only in-frame clones, some missing. The sample yields some 2 million clones, about 94% seen once. General study findings and limits: Relative to their counterparts shared across all four donors, non-shared clonotypes exhibited diminished generation probabilities.

Germline V gene lookup returns CDR1 MDHEN and CDR2 SYDVKM. The CDR3 covers 12 residues. Concerning this clone: What it binds is unknown. A read error may produce the germline difference seen at one junction end.

The chain has TRBV28 and TRBJ1-1, with D perhaps TRBD1 (5 bases). The receptor comes from a man younger than 35 in good health. Sequencing was done on a sample of naive CD8+ T cells sorted from blood. CDR3 amino acids: CASSLWGVALPF. The CDR3 coding sequence is TGTGCCAGCAGTTTATGGGGGGTGGCCCTTCCTTTT.